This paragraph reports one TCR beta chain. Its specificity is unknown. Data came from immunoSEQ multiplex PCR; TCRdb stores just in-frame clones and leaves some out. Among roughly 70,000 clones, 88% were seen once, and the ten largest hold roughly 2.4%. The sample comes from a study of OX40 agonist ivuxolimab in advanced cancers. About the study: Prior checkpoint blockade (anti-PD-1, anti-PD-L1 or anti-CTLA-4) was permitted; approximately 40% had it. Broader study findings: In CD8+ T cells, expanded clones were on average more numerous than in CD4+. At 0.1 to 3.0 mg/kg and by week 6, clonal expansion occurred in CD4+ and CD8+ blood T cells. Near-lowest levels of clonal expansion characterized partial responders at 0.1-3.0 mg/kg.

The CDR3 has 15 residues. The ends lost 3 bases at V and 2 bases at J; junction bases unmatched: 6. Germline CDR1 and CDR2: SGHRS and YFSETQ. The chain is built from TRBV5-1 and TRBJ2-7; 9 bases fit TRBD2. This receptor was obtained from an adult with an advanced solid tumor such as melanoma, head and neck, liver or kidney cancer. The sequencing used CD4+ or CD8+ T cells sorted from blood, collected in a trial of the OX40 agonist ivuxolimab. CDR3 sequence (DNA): TGCGCCAGCAGCTCAACTAGCGGGTTCACCTACGAGCAGTACTTC. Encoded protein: CASSSTSGFTYEQYF.